Each of the 16 T cell receptor beta chains below was sequenced from the same sample in a study of spatial heterogeneity in lung cancer. TCRdb itself ran the 5' RACE reads through MiXCR, one entry per CDR3 protein. This sample has about 120,000 distinct CDR3 sequences, with roughly an eighth found just once. Time point of the sample: blood at routine non-recurrence follow-up after resection. The study sequenced unsorted whole RNA from tumor, nontumor lung or frozen PBMC. Sequencing used PBMCs, obtained at follow-up. The receptors shown here come from a male donor with early-stage non-small cell lung cancer.

The chain employs TRBV12-3 or TRBV12-4 and TRBJ2-7, with TRBD1 matching over 9 bases. The CDR3 covers 16 residues. V lost 5 bases, J lost 3 bases, and 11 bases stayed unmatched. The CDR3 sequence is CASSPRRWTGDYEQYF. The DNA of the CDR3 is TGTGCCAGCAGTCCCCGTAGGTGGACAGGGGACTACGAGCAGTACTTC.

The chain has TRBV4-3 and TRBJ2-7; D gene unclear. Germline-derived CDR1 and CDR2 are LGHNA and YSLEER. The CDR3 totals 13 residues. Trimming removed 0 bases from V and 3 bases from J, with 6 bases in between. In nucleotides, the CDR3 is TGCGCCAGCAGCCAAGATCTTGGCTACGAGCAGTACTTC. It specifies CASSQDLGYEQYF.

This clonotype came up a few times. This chain links TRBV12-3 or TRBV12-4 with TRBJ2-3; D unresolved. The CDR3 spans 14 residues. V lost 5 bases and J lost 3, with 12 bases in between. The CDR3 protein is CASSRLTTTDTQYF. CDR3 coding DNA: TGTGCCAGCAGTCGTCTAACTACTACAGATACGCAGTATTTT.

The chain carries TRBV6-5 and TRBJ1-2; TRBD1 aligns across 9 bases. CDR1 and CDR2 from the germline V gene are MNHEY and SVGAGI. V dropped 2 bases and J dropped 8; count of bases not matched to a gene: 6. This CDR3 contains 14 residues. The DNA for the CDR3 is TGTGCCAGCAGTTACGGCGGGACAGGGATCGGCTACACCTTC. Its translation: CASSYGGTGIGYTF.

Ten or more counts support this clonotype. This chain links TRBV4-1 with TRBJ1-4, with D possibly matching TRBD1 (5 bases). Trimming shortened V by 1 base and J by 8 bases, and 11 bases separated the two germline ends. CDR1 and CDR2 (germline): MGHRA, YSYEKL. This CDR3 comprises 14 residues. The CDR3 DNA follows: TGCGCCAGCAGCCAAGTTGCAGGGAGGGAAAAACTGTTTTTT. Amino acids: CASSQVAGREKLFF.

This clonotype was seen only a few times. J is TRBJ2-3 and V is TRBV5-4, with D possibly being TRBD2 (5 bases). Trimming removed 5 bases from V and 7 bases from J, with 14 bases in between. Germline-derived CDR1 and CDR2 are SGHNT and YYREEE (reference sequence). This CDR3 region has 13 residues. The CDR3 region has the DNA TGTGCCAGCAGTCCCGGACTGGAGTATACGCAGTATTTT. Translated: CASSPGLEYTQYF.

A few counts support this clonotype. The V and J genes are TRBV6-5 and TRBJ1-3, with 10 bases matching TRBD1. Germline V gene data show CDR1 as MNHEY and CDR2 as SVGAGI. V lost 6 bases and J lost 7; bases outside the gene matches: 6. This CDR3 comprises 14 residues. CDR3 residues: CASRFRTGGNTIYF. CDR3 coding DNA: TGTGCCAGCAGATTCCGGACAGGGGGGAACACCATATATTTT.

At least ten counts were recorded for this clonotype. The rearrangement uses TRBV9 and TRBJ1-2; 8 nucleotides align to TRBD1. With V trimmed by 6 bases and J by 6 bases, 7 bases remained unmatched. CDR1 and CDR2 (germline): SGDLS, YYNGEE. The length of the CDR3 is 13 residues. DNA for the CDR3: TGTGCCAGCACGAGACAGGGGACGGATGGCTACACCTTC. Protein sequence: CASTRQGTDGYTF.

This clonotype was seen only a few times. V is TRBV10-2 and J is TRBJ2-7; 8 nucleotides line up with TRBD1. Germline V gives CDR1 WSHSY, CDR2 SAAADI. The CDR3 has 15 residues. V lost 6 bases to trimming and J lost 0 bases; unmatched junction nucleotides: 7. The DNA of the CDR3 is TGCGCCAGCAGCTCTACAGGGGGACTCTCCTACGAGCAGTACTTC. This codes for CASSSTGGLSYEQYF.

CDR3 in amino acids: CATSRDLVPGPQETQYF. CDR3 nucleotides: TGTGCCACCAGCAGAGATTTGGTTCCAGGGCCCCAAGAGACCCAGTACTTC. The chain recombines TRBV15 with TRBJ2-5, with a possible D match to TRBD1 (5 bases). There are 17 residues in the CDR3. With 0 bases removed from V and 1 base from J, the gap between germline ends came to 15 bases. Per the germline V gene, CDR1 is LNHNV and CDR2 is YYDKDF (reference sequence).

This sequence joins TRBV6-5 and TRBJ2-3, with 9 bases that match TRBD2. The CDR3 is 17 amino acids. With 0 bases clipped from V and 4 bases from J, the junction kept 8 bases outside the gene matches. CDR1 and CDR2 (germline): MNHEY, SVGAGI. CDR3 in amino acids: CASSYSGGGGWADTQYF. The CDR3 DNA reads TGTGCCAGCAGTTACTCAGGCGGGGGGGGCTGGGCAGATACGCAGTATTTT.

The chain uses TRBV5-1 and TRBJ2-3; D gene uncertain. The CDR3 contains 17 residues. V lost 0 bases and J lost 0, with 14 bases in between. Germline V gives CDR1 SGHRS, CDR2 YFSETQ. The CDR3 loop is CASSLALVALSTDTQYF. The CDR3 DNA reads TGCGCCAGCAGCTTGGCCTTGGTCGCGCTTAGCACAGATACGCAGTATTTT.

This clonotype was observed a handful of times. The chain carries TRBV20-1 and TRBJ2-2, with 11 bases aligning to TRBD1. This CDR3 region has 14 residues. Germline CDR1 and CDR2: DFQATT and SNEGSKA (reference sequence). V dropped 5 bases and J dropped 6; count of bases not matched to a gene: 5. The DNA for the CDR3 is TGCAGTGCTGGACAGGGGGCGAAGGCCGGGGAGCTGTTTTTT. It yields the protein CSAGQGAKAGELFF.

This clonotype has at least ten counts. The DNA of the CDR3 is TGTGCCAGCAGCTTAGTACTGATGGGGACTGAAGCTTTCTTT. This translates into CASSLVLMGTEAFF. The chain carries TRBV7-8 and TRBJ1-1, with D unclear. The V gene's germline CDR1 is SGHVS and CDR2 FQNEAQ. With 1 base removed from V and 5 bases from J, the gap between germline ends came to 11 bases. This CDR3 comprises 14 residues.

This clonotype came up a few times. The CDR3 reads CASSYSAEAFF. CDR3 nucleotides: TGTGCCAGCAGTTACTCGGCTGAAGCTTTCTTT. V is TRBV6-6 and J is TRBJ1-1; D is uncertain. Germline CDR1 reads MNHNY; CDR2 reads SVGAGI (reference sequence). The CDR3 has 11 amino acids. V lost 0 bases, J lost 6 bases, and 2 bases lay in between.

This clonotype was recorded many times. CDR3 bases: TGTGCCAGCAGCGTTGTTGGGGGGCTGGGCACAGATACGCAGTATTTT. Translating it yields CASSVVGGLGTDTQYF. The gene calls are TRBV9 and TRBJ2-3, with D perhaps TRBD1 or TRBD2 (6 bases each). From germline, CDR1 is SGDLS and CDR2 YYNGEE. There are 16 residues in the CDR3. Trimming left V 2 bases short and J 1 base short, with 14 bases between.